This TCR beta chain appears in the sequencing data of a study of metastatic and nonmetastatic thyroid tumors. Germline V lookup: CDR1 MNHEY, CDR2 SMNVEV (reference sequence). This CDR3 contains 13 residues. Trimming cost V 4 bases and J 0 bases, with 6 bases left between them. Ahead of thyroid surgery, no patient had received treatment of any kind. TCRdb re-analyzed the PCR reads using MiXCR. The profile covers roughly 20,000 clones, with around 15% appearing a single time and about 10% taken by the ten largest. There are many counts of this clone. The chain carries TRBV27 and TRBJ2-5; D is unclear. The sample consisted of tumor tissue. This sequence was found in a female donor with papillary thyroid cancer or a benign thyroid nodule (not recorded which). Some clones in this sample may be carry-over from other donors' samples. CDR3 coding DNA: TGTGCCAGCAGTTGGGTCAACCAAGAGACCCAGTACTTC. Its protein is CASSWVNQETQYF.